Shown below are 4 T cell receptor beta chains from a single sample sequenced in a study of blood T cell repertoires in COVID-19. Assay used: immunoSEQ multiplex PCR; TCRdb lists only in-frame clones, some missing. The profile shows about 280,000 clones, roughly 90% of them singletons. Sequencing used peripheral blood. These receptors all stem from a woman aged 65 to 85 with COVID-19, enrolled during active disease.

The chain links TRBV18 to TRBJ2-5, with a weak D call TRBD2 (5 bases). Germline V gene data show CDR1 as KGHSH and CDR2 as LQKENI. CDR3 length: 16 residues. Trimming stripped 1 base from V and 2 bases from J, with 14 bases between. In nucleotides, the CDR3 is TGTGCCAGCTCACCACTTCCGGGGAGACTACAAGAGACCCAGTACTTC. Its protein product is CASSPLPGRLQETQYF.

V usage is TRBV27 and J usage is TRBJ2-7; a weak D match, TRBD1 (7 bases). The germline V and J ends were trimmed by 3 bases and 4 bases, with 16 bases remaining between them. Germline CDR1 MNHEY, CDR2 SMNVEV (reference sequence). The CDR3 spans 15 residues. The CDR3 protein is CASSFGQARGYEQYF. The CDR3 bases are TGTGCCAGCAGTTTCGGACAGGCTCGGGGGTACGAGCAGTACTTC.

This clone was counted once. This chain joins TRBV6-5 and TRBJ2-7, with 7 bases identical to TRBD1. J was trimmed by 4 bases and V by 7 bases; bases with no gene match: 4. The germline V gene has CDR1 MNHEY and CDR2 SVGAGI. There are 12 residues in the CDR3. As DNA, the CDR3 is TGTGCCAGCACCCAGACAGGGTACGAGCAGTACTTC. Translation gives CASTQTGYEQYF.

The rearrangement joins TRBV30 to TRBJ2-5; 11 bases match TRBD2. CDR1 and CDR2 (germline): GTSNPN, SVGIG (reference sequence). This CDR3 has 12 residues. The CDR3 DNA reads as TGTGCTTTAGCGGGGGGGGCTGAGACCCAGTACTTC. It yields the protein CALAGGAETQYF.